This T cell receptor (beta chain) was sequenced in a study of CD8 T cells in cerebrospinal fluid in Alzheimer's disease. TCRdb reworked the 10x single-cell sequencing reads into one entry per CDR3 protein, no DNA. Its listing shows over a thousand distinct CDR3 sequences. The CDR3 length is 15 residues. CDR1 is SGHAT, CDR2 FQNNGV, per germline. This clonotype is classed as medium-sized by frequency. The sequence was obtained from a human donor with mild cognitive impairment. The chain joins TRBV11-2 to TRBJ1-4; the D call from TCRdb, TRBD1, cannot be confirmed without DNA. Sequenced sample: cerebrospinal fluid. The CDR3 sequence: CASSLEDRGWEKLFF.